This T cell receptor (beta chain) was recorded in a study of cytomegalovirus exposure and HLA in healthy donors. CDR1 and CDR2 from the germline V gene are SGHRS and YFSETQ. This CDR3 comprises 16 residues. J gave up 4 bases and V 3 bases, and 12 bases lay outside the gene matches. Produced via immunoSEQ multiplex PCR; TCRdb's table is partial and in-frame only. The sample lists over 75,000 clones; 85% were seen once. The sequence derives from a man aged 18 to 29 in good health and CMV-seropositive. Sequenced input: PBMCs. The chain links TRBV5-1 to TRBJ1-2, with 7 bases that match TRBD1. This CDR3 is CASSSLGQGQSYGYTF. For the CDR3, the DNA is TGCGCCAGCAGCTCCCTAGGGCAGGGACAGAGCTATGGCTACACCTTC.